What follows are 9 T cell receptor beta chains derived from one specimen sequenced in a study of cytomegalovirus exposure and HLA in healthy donors. Primers for the PCR totalled 60 Vbeta and 13 Jbeta. TCRdb's table, derived via immunoSEQ multiplex PCR, lists solely in-frame clones and lacks some. The table records about 190,000 clones, about an eighth of them present only once. The sequenced sample consisted of PBMCs. These receptor sequences come from a man in his fifties in good health and CMV-seropositive.

This chain links TRBV7-9 with TRBJ2-1; 7 positions match TRBD1. The CDR3 is 15 residues long. The J segment lost 9 bases and the V segment lost 4 bases, leaving 12 bases of the junction unmatched. The germline V gene encodes CDR1 SEHNR and CDR2 FQNEAQ (reference sequence). The CDR3 coding sequence is TGTGCCAGCAGCTCCCGGGACAGCAAGCCAAGTGAGCAGTTCTTC. This gives the protein CASSSRDSKPSEQFF.

The J gene is TRBJ1-1, the V gene TRBV29-1; D uncertain. The CDR3 is 14 residues long. Germline V gene data show CDR1 as SQVTM and CDR2 as ANQGSEA. The V gene lost 8 bases and the J gene lost 2 bases, with 18 bases spanning the gap. DNA for the CDR3: TGCAGCACCCCAGGCCCGGCAGTTAACACTGAAGCTTTCTTT. Residues: CSTPGPAVNTEAFF.

The chain employs TRBV2 and TRBJ2-5; TRBD2 might be the D (6 bases). The CDR3 has 16 amino acids. V was trimmed by 1 base and J by 1 base, leaving 13 bases between them. From germline, CDR1 is SNHLY and CDR2 FYNNEI. DNA for the CDR3: TGTGCCAGCAGTGAAGTAGGGGTGGGGGGCCAAGAGACCCAGTACTTC. This gives the protein CASSEVGVGGQETQYF. The variable domain in full, with the rest retrieved from reference TRBV2 and TRBJ2-5, is EPEVTQTPSHQVTQMGQEVILRCVPISNHLYFYWYRQILGQKVEFLVSFYNNEISEKSEIFDDQFSVERPDGSNFTLKIRSTKLEDSAMYFCASSEVGVGGQETQYFGPGTRLLVL.

Here the CDR3 reads CASSTVSSYNSPLHF. The CDR3 nucleotides are TGTGCCAGCAGTACGGTTTCCTCCTATAATTCACCCCTCCACTTT. The J gene is TRBJ1-6, the V gene TRBV6-6, with D uncertain. CDR1 and CDR2 (germline): MNHNY, SVGAGI (reference sequence). Trimming took 5 bases from V and 0 from J, leaving 8 bases between them. The CDR3 is made up of 15 amino acids.

This clone was detected a few times. V usage is TRBV4-1 and J usage is TRBJ1-4; D call uncertain. The V end lost 1 base, the J end lost 7 bases, and 16 bases lay between the germline ends. This CDR3 contains 16 residues. In germline, CDR1 is MGHRA, CDR2 YSYEKL. This chain's CDR3 is CASSQGTSPRSEKLFF. The CDR3 coding sequence is TGCGCCAGCAGCCAAGGAACCAGCCCTAGGAGTGAAAAACTGTTTTTT.

This rearrangement joins TRBV7-9 to TRBJ2-5; 10 bases fit TRBD1. V was clipped by 5 bases and J by 5 bases; unmatched bases: 8. Germline V lookup: CDR1 SEHNR, CDR2 FQNEAQ (reference sequence). The CDR3 extends over 15 amino acids. In DNA form, the CDR3 reads TGTGCCAGCAGCAACGGACAGGGGGTAGTTGAGACCCAGTACTTC. This codes for CASSNGQGVVETQYF.

This rearrangement joins TRBV19 to TRBJ2-6; D is perhaps TRBD1 (5 bases). In germline, CDR1 is LNHDA, CDR2 SQIVND (reference sequence). There are 14 residues in the CDR3. V lost 4 bases and J lost 2, with 6 bases in between. The CDR3 reads CASSTRAGANVLTF. The CDR3 DNA follows: TGTGCCAGTAGTACCAGGGCTGGGGCCAACGTCCTGACTTTC.

The J gene is TRBJ2-5, the V gene TRBV5-1; TRBD2 matches at 7 bases. Losses at the gene ends were 3 bases for V and 5 bases for J; bases not matched to a gene: 10. The germline CDR1 and CDR2 sequences are SGHRS and YFSETQ. The CDR3 sequence is 15 residues long. The CDR3: CASSSETSFQETQYF. The CDR3 DNA is TGCGCCAGCAGCTCTGAGACTAGCTTCCAGGAGACCCAGTACTTC. The full variable domain, completed using reference TRBV5-1 and TRBJ2-5, is KAGVTQTPRYLIKTRGQQVTLSCSPISGHRSVSWYQQTPGQGLQFLFEYFSETQRNKGNFPGRFSGRQFSNSRSEMNVSTLELGDSALYLCASSSETSFQETQYFGPGTRLLVL.

This clone was recorded a few times. This specimen includes other DNA sequences encoding the same CDR3. CDR3 residues: CASSLFGGYSNQPQHF. The CDR3 DNA sequence: TGTGCCAGCAGTTTATTCGGCGGCTATAGCAATCAGCCCCAGCATTTT. V gene TRBV27 combines with J gene TRBJ1-5, with D hard to call. CDR1 is MNHEY and CDR2 is SMNVEV in the germline V gene (reference sequence). V lost 1 base and J 0 bases, leaving 10 bases between the germline ends. The CDR3 runs to 16 residues.